This T cell receptor beta chain appears in the sequencing data of a study of post-analysis software for immune sequencing data. Study-wide results and caveats: Compared with controls, patients had more of about five TRBV segments, including TRBV5-6, TRBV5-1 and TRBV20-1.

V lost 3 bases and J lost 6; bases outside the gene matches: 19. CDR3 length: 19 residues. Worth noting for this clonotype: The antigen remains undetermined.

Prepared libraries of TCR beta cDNA carried unique molecular identifiers. TCRdb re-derived calls from the PCR reads in MiXCR, one entry per CDR3 protein. The sample yields some 450,000 distinct CDR3 sequences, roughly 45% seen once. The chain is built from TRBV12-3 or TRBV12-4 and TRBJ2-1, with 8 bases matching TRBD2. Sequencing was done on a sample of blood. This receptor was taken from a girl aged 5 to 17 with multiple sclerosis. The DNA of the CDR3 is TGTGCCAGCAGTTTGGCGGGCGGGGGGCGAGATAAAGCGGGCAATGAGCAGTTCTTC. This codes for CASSLAGGGRDKAGNEQFF.